A single sample is the source of the 9 T cell receptor beta chains below, sequenced in a study of CD8 T cells in ankylosing spondylitis. Study results and caveats: In ankylosing spondylitis blood, a motif of roughly eight highly homologous TCR beta variants appeared characteristic.

Their cognate antigens are unknown. TCRdb re-called the 5' RACE reads through MiXCR, storing one row per CDR3 protein. The table lists 300,000 to 400,000 distinct CDR3 sequences, about a fifth of them singletons. Material: blood, either unsorted or a sorted T cell fraction (not recorded which). Receptors were obtained from a male donor with ankylosing spondylitis.

This chain joins TRBV12-3 or TRBV12-4 and TRBJ2-5, with D perhaps matching TRBD2 (6 bases). Trimming pared 7 bases from V and 2 bases from J, leaving 11 bases between. The CDR3 consists of 13 residues. Here the CDR3 DNA reads TGTGCCAGCACCTCGGGACTGCAAGAGACCCAGTACTTC. Amino acid sequence: CASTSGLQETQYF.

The V and J genes are TRBV30 and TRBJ1-5; D is undetermined. The CDR3 length is 13 residues. The V end lost 1 base, the J end lost 1 base, and 5 bases lay between the germline ends. CDR1 GTSNPN and CDR2 SVGIG come from the germline V gene (reference sequence). The CDR3 sequence is CAWSAGSNQPQHF. Here the CDR3 DNA reads TGTGCCTGGAGTGCGGGCAGCAATCAGCCCCAGCATTTT.

The genes are TRBV5-1 and TRBJ2-5; 8 positions agree with TRBD2. V trimming: 4 bases; J trimming: 7 bases; junction bases outside the gene matches: 12. The germline gives CDR1 SGHRS, CDR2 YFSETQ. This CDR3 contains 15 residues. This chain's CDR3 is CASSETPGLEATQYF. CDR3 sequence (DNA): TGCGCCAGCAGCGAGACTCCGGGACTAGAGGCGACCCAGTACTTC. Supplemented by reference TRBV5-1 and TRBJ2-5, the full variable domain reads KAGVTQTPRYLIKTRGQQVTLSCSPISGHRSVSWYQQTPGQGLQFLFEYFSETQRNKGNFPGRFSGRQFSNSRSEMNVSTLELGDSALYLCASSETPGLEATQYFGPGTRLLVL.

The DNA of the CDR3 is TGTGCCAGCAGCTTAGGGGACAGAGTAGCGGGAGGGCCGCGGGAGCAGTACTTC. Encoded protein: CASSLGDRVAGGPREQYF. The genes are TRBV7-6 and TRBJ2-7; TRBD2 aligns across 11 bases. This CDR3 contains 18 residues. Germline loops: CDR1 SGHVS, CDR2 FNYEAQ. V was clipped by 1 base and J by 7 bases; unmatched bases: 15. Drawing the rest from reference TRBV7-6 and TRBJ2-7, the complete variable domain is GAGVSQSPRYKVTKRGQDVALRCDPISGHVSLYWYRQALGQGPEFLTYFNYEAQQDKSGLPNDRFSAERPEGSISTLTIQRTEQRDSAMYRCASSLGDRVAGGPREQYFGPGTRLTVT.

In its sample, this clonotype was seen a few times. The junction departs from germline at one end; a sequencing error may be responsible. This chain links TRBV7-9 with TRBJ2-7, with unresolved D. The CDR3 is 12 amino acids. Germline V gene lookup returns CDR1 SEHNR and CDR2 FQNEAQ (reference sequence). The CDR3 DNA reads as TGTGCCAGCAGCTGGACCTCCTCCGAGCAGTACTTC. Translated, it gives CASSWTSSEQYF.

V usage is TRBV20-1 and J usage is TRBJ1-2, with a possible D match to TRBD1 (5 bases). V lost 5 bases, J lost 4 bases, and 14 bases lay in between. Germline V gives CDR1 DFQATT, CDR2 SNEGSKA (reference sequence). The CDR3 has 13 amino acids. The CDR3: CSAAQTGAYGYTF. The CDR3 nucleotides are TGCAGTGCTGCCCAAACAGGCGCCTATGGCTACACCTTC.

V and J are TRBV4-2 and TRBJ2-7; the match to TRBD2 covers 12 bases. V trimming: 1 base; J trimming: 7 bases; junction bases outside the gene matches: 5. The germline gives CDR1 LGHNA, CDR2 YNFKEQ. This CDR3 contains 15 residues. DNA of the CDR3: TGTGCCAGCAGCCAAGCTACCGGGACTAGCGGGGAGCAGTACTTC. Translation: CASSQATGTSGEQYF.

This clonotype was seen a few times. The chain combines TRBV5-1 with TRBJ2-5; a weak D match, TRBD1 (5 bases). This CDR3 spans 17 amino acids. CDR1 is SGHRS and CDR2 is YFSETQ in the germline V gene. Trimming left V 0 bases short and J 5 bases short, with 20 bases between. The CDR3 reads CASSLVTRVGRMETQYF. CDR3 sequence (DNA): TGCGCCAGCAGCTTGGTGACGCGTGTGGGGCGAATGGAGACCCAGTACTTC.

This clonotype was picked up a small number of times. The chain links TRBV2 to TRBJ2-5; D is unclear. The CDR3 extends over 11 amino acids. CDR1 SNHLY and CDR2 FYNNEI come from the germline V gene. V was cut by 2 bases and J by 6 bases, with 4 bases left in between. Here the CDR3 reads CASSESQTQYF. Here the CDR3 DNA reads TGTGCCAGCAGTGAATCCCAGACCCAGTACTTC.